Sequencing of this T cell receptor beta chain was carried out in a study of blood T cell repertoires in COVID-19. Overall study: Samples taken during acute and convalescent COVID-19 were collected in the United States, Italy and Spain.

Trimming took 7 bases from V and 7 from J, leaving 13 bases between them. Germline assignment: CDR1 MNHNY and CDR2 SVGAGI (reference sequence). CDR3 size: 12 residues. The protocol was immunoSEQ multiplex PCR, while the TCRdb copy is restricted to in-frame clones and leaves out a portion. The sample consists of about 81,000 clones, approximately 86% of them appearing once. The TCR was taken from a woman older than 75 with acute or convalescent COVID-19. The sample taken for sequencing was peripheral blood. V gene TRBV6-6 combines with J gene TRBJ2-5; D not certain. In nucleotides, the CDR3 is TGTGCCAGCACCCTCTCCCGCAGGACCCAGTACTTC. Protein: CASTLSRRTQYF.